This passage covers 9 T cell receptor beta chains from one sample sequenced in a study of cytomegalovirus exposure and HLA in healthy donors. Both 60 Vbeta primers and 13 Jbeta primers went into the PCR. TCRdb keeps only in-frame clones here, not all; method: immunoSEQ multiplex PCR. This table holds around 200,000 clones, approximately 85% found once. The source material was PBMCs. The receptors were sampled from a woman aged 45-65 years in good health and CMV-seronegative.

The chain uses TRBV19 and TRBJ2-3; D perhaps matches TRBD2 (6 bases). CDR1 is LNHDA, CDR2 SQIVND, per germline (reference sequence). V lost 6 bases and J 8 bases, leaving 18 bases between the germline ends. There are 14 residues in the CDR3. The CDR3 reads CASRNAGSRGTQYF. In DNA, the CDR3 is TGTGCCAGTAGGAACGCGGGATCGCGGGGTACGCAGTATTTT.

A note on this clone: Relative to the germline gene, one junction end is altered; a read error may explain this. This chain links TRBV7-9 with TRBJ2-2; no reliable D call. This CDR3 comprises 14 residues. Germline CDR1 is SEHNR and CDR2 is FQNEAQ (reference sequence). The CDR3, as DNA: TGTGCCAGCCGCTTAGCCGTGAACACCGGGGAGCTGTTTTTT. Its translation: CASRLAVNTGELFF.

This chain links TRBV6-1 with TRBJ2-3, with 7 nucleotides matching TRBD2. Germline trimming cut 7 bases from V and 4 bases from J; bases unmatched to any gene: 5. CDR1 is MNHNS, CDR2 SASEGT, per germline. CDR3 size: 13 residues. CDR3 DNA sequence: TGTGCCAGCACCCCTAGCGGATCAGATACGCAGTATTTT. Its translation is CASTPSGSDTQYF.

The rearrangement links TRBV4-1 to TRBJ2-5; D unclear. The germline V and J ends were trimmed by 0 bases and 5 bases, with 19 bases remaining between them. Germline lookup yields CDR1 MGHRA and CDR2 YSYEKL. There are 17 residues in the CDR3. CDR3 residues: CASSQDWPARREETQYF. In DNA, the CDR3 is TGCGCCAGCAGCCAAGATTGGCCCGCCCGGAGAGAGGAGACCCAGTACTTC.

V gene TRBV5-4 combines with J gene TRBJ2-5; 7 bases agree with TRBD1. Trimming removed 4 bases from V and 5 bases from J; junction bases left unmatched: 11. In germline, CDR1 is SGHNT, CDR2 YYREEE (reference sequence). This CDR3 has 15 residues. The CDR3 DNA reads as TGTGCCAGCAGCGTTTGGGACAGCCCTGGGGAGACCCAGTACTTC. Its protein is CASSVWDSPGETQYF.

On this clone: The sample contains more than one DNA sequence encoding this CDR3. The chain carries TRBV28 and TRBJ1-5; 10 positions agree with TRBD1. J was trimmed by 1 base and V by 6 bases; bases with no gene match: 18. The CDR3 is 20 amino acids. CDR1 MDHEN and CDR2 SYDVKM come from the germline V gene. This chain's CDR3 is CASSFPLFPGQGLSNQPQHF. The CDR3 nucleotides read TGTGCCAGCAGCTTTCCACTCTTTCCGGGACAGGGGTTGAGCAATCAGCCCCAGCATTTT.

This chain links TRBV6-1 with TRBJ1-5; 8 nucleotides agree with TRBD1. There are 14 residues in the CDR3. The trim removed 6 bases at V and 2 bases at J, leaving 3 bases unmatched. Germline CDR1 is MNHNS and CDR2 is SASEGT. Here the CDR3 reads CASRQTGGNQPQHF. CDR3 nucleotides: TGTGCCAGCAGACAGACAGGGGGCAATCAGCCCCAGCATTTT.

Only one count was recorded for this clone. The CDR3 bases are TGTGCCAGCAGTTCCAACCAGCGGGAGGACTACGAGCAGTACTTC. Its translation is CASSSNQREDYEQYF. J is TRBJ2-5 and V is TRBV27; 9 bases map to TRBD2. The DNA matches TRBJ2-7 better at its end, which makes the J call doubtful. Germline V gene lookup returns CDR1 MNHEY and CDR2 SMNVEV (reference sequence). The CDR3 runs 15 residues.

V gene TRBV18 combines with J gene TRBJ1-2, with D perhaps TRBD1 (5 bases). The germline V gene encodes CDR1 KGHSH and CDR2 LQKENI. V lost 3 bases and J lost 4, with 15 bases in between. The CDR3 runs to 15 residues. CDR3 sequence reads: CASSPAQGYSYGYTF. In DNA form, the CDR3 reads TGTGCCAGCTCACCGGCCCAGGGCTACAGCTATGGCTACACCTTC.